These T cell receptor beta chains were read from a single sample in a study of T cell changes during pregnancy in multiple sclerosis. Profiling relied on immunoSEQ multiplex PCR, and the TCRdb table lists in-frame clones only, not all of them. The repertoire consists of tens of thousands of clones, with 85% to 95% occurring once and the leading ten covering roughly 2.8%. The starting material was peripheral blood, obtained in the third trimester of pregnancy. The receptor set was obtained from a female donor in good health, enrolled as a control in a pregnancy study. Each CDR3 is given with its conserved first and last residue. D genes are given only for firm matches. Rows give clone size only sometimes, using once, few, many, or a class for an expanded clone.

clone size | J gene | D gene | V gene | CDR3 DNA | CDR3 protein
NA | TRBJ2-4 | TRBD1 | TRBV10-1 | TGCGCCAGCCCCCGGGACAGGGCCAAAAACATTCAGTACTTC | CASPRDRAKNIQYF
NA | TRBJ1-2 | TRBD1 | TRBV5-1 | TGCGCCAGCAGCACGGCGGACAGGTCTTATGGCTACACCTTC | CASSTADRSYGYTF
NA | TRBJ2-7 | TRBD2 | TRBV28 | TGTGCCAGCAGTACACCTACTTCCCGAGGACTAGCGGGAACGTTGTACGAGCAGTACTTC | CASSTPTSRGLAGTLYEQYF
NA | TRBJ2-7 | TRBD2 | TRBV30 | TGTGCCTGGGTCCTAGCGGGGGGCTACGAGCAGTACTTC | CAWVLAGGYEQYF
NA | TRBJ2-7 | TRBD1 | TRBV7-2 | TGTGCCAGCAGCCCCGGGACAGGGATCGACGAGCAGTACTTC | CASSPGTGIDEQYF
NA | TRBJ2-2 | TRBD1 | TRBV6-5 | TGTGCCAGCAGTTCGCAGGACAGGCCCGGGGAGCTGTTTTTT | CASSSQDRPGELFF
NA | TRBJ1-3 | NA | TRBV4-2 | TGTGCCAGCAGCCTGGCGGAATCCTCTGGAAACACCATATATTTT | CASSLAESSGNTIYF
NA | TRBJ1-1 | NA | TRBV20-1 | TGCAGTGCAGGGGGCACTGAAGCTTTCTTT | CSAGGTEAFF
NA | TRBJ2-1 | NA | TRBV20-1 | TGCAGTGCCCTGCAGGGTGTTGAGCAGTTCTTC | CSALQGVEQFF
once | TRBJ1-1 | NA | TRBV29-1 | TGCAGCGTTGTCCCCTTTACAGACCAAGCTTTCTTT | CSVVPFTDQAFF
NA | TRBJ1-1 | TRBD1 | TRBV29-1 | TGCAGCTCAGGGGACAGAAACACTGAAGCTTTCTTT | CSSGDRNTEAFF
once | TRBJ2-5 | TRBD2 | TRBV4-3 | TGCGCCAGCAGCCGTCTACTAGCGGAGGGGGAGACCCAGTACTTC | CASSRLLAEGETQYF
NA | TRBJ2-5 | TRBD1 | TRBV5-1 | TGCGCCAGCAGCCGGCCGGGACAGGGACCTGCCCCCCAGTACTTC | CASSRPGQGPAPQYF
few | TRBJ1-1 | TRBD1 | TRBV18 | TGTGCCAGCACGACAGGGATCACTGAAGCTTTCTTT | CASTTGITEAFF
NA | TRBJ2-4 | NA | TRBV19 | TGTGCCAGTACCATCACTGTAGGGGTGGGGAACATTCAGTACTTC | CASTITVGVGNIQYF
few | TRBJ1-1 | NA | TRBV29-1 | TGCAGCGTTCATCAGGGGAGTGGAACTGAAGCTTTCTTT | CSVHQGSGTEAFF
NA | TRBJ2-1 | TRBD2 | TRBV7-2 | TGTGCCAGCAGCTACCGACTAGCGGGAGGGTGGGATGAGCAGTTCTTC | CASSYRLAGGWDEQFF
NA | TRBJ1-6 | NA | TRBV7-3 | TGTGCCAGCAGCTTACGGGCTGGGAGCTCCTATAATTCACCCCTCCACTTT | CASSLRAGSSYNSPLHF
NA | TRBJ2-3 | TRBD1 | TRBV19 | TGTGCCAGTAGTGACAGACAGGGCTTTGATACGCAGTATTTT | CASSDRQGFDTQYF
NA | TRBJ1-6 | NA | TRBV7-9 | TGTGCCAGCAGCATAACAGGGTTTGATTCACCCCTCCACTTT | CASSITGFDSPLHF
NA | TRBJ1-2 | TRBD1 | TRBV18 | TGTGCCAGCTCACCTCCAGGGGGCTATGGCTACACCTTC | CASSPPGGYGYTF
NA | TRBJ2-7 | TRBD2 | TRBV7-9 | TGTGCCAGCAGCTTAGCCGGGGGGGCGAGAAACGAGCAGTACTTC | CASSLAGGARNEQYF
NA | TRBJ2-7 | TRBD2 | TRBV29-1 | TGCAGCGGGGGAGGGGACTCCTACGAGCAGTACTTC | CSGGGDSYEQYF
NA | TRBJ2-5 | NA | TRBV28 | TGTGCCAGCAGGACCGGACAGTTAGGAGAGACCCAGTACTTC | CASRTGQLGETQYF
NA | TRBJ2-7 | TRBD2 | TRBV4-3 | TGCGCCAGCAGCCTCCTATGGACTAGCGAGTACGAGCAGTACTTC | CASSLLWTSEYEQYF
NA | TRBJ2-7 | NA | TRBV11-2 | TGTGCCAGCAGCTTGGGCGCCATCTACGAGCAGTACTTC | CASSLGAIYEQYF
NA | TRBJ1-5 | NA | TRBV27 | TGTGCCAGCAGTTTAACGGTCAATCAGCCCCAGCATTTT | CASSLTVNQPQHF
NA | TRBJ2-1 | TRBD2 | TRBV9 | TGTGCCAGCAGATCGACTAGCGGCAATGAGCAGTTCTTC | CASRSTSGNEQFF
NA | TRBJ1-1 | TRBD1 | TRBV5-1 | TGCGCCAGCAGCCCGACGACAGGGGGGATAGCTTTCTTT | CASSPTTGGIAFF
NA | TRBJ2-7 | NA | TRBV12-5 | TGTGCTAGTGGTTTGGGGGGCACTTACGAGCAGTACTTC | CASGLGGTYEQYF
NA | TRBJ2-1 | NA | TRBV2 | TGTGCCAGCAGTGGGGGCTATGAGCAGTTCTTC | CASSGGYEQFF
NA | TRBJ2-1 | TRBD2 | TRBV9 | TGTGCCAGCAGCCTAGCGGGAGTCATCAATGAGCAGTTCTTC | CASSLAGVINEQFF
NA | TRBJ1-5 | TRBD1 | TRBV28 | TGTGCCAGCAGTTTAACCCCCGGGACAGCTAGCAATCAGCCCCAGCATTTT | CASSLTPGTASNQPQHF
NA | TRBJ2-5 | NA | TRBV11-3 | TGTGCCAGCAGCTCGGACAAAAGGCGAGAGACCCAGTACTTC | CASSSDKRRETQYF
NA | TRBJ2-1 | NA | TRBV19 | TGTGCCAGTAGGGACTACTACAATGAGCAGTTCTTC | CASRDYYNEQFF
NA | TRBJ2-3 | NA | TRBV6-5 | TGTGCCACGCGGGACCCAACTAGCACAGATACGCAGTATTTT | CATRDPTSTDTQYF